Below are 14 T cell receptor beta chains sequenced from a single sample in a study of T cells in Graves' hyperthyroidism and ophthalmopathy. Amplification targeted TCR beta CDR3 regions from RNA transcripts. TCR CDR3 regions were first amplified by RT-PCR with HTBI primers. TCRdb re-called the multiplex PCR reads through MiXCR, storing one row per CDR3 protein. The data contain about 570,000 distinct CDR3 sequences, around 46% of them singletons. Sequenced material: peripheral blood or thyroid tissue (not recorded which). The receptors here all came from an adult woman with Graves' disease, either hyperthyroidism or ophthalmopathy (not recorded which).

J is TRBJ1-3 and V is TRBV7-8; the match to TRBD1 covers 9 bases. J was trimmed by 1 base and V by 4 bases; bases with no gene match: 5. The CDR3 covers 16 residues. The V gene's germline CDR1 is SGHVS and CDR2 FQNEAQ. This chain's CDR3 is CASSSTGGRSGNTIYF. In DNA, the CDR3 is TGTGCCAGCAGCTCAACAGGGGGCCGGTCTGGAAACACCATATATTTT.

This clonotype turned up a few times. The chain is built from TRBV7-9 and TRBJ2-7; TRBD2 matches at 9 bases. The tail of the sequence fits TRBJ2-1 better, so the J call may be wrong. CDR3 length equals 13 residues. CDR1 is SEHNR and CDR2 is FQNEAQ in the germline V gene (reference sequence). In DNA form, the CDR3 reads TGTGCCACGAAAGGGGGCGGGAGGGATGAGCAGTTCTTC. This gives the protein CATKGGGRDEQFF.

The CDR3 bases are TGTGCCAGCAGCTTAGTCGGGTCATGGGAGCAGTACTTC. Protein: CASSLVGSWEQYF. The chain recombines TRBV7-9 with TRBJ2-7; D gene ambiguous. This CDR3 is 13 amino acids long. The germline gives CDR1 SEHNR, CDR2 FQNEAQ (reference sequence). V was pared by 1 base and J by 7 bases, with 11 bases between. Combining the CDR3 with reference TRBV7-9 and TRBJ2-7 gives the whole variable domain DTGVSQNPRHKITKRGQNVTFRCDPISEHNRLYWYRQTLGQGPEFLTYFQNEAQLEKSRLLSDRFSAERPKGSFSTLEIQRTEQGDSAMYLCASSLVGSWEQYFGPGTRLTVT.

The gene calls are TRBV10-3 and TRBJ2-5, with a possible D match to TRBD1 (6 bases). V lost 2 bases, J lost 5 bases, and 12 bases lay in between. CDR3 length: 14 residues. Germline V gives CDR1 ENHRY, CDR2 SYGVKD. The CDR3 here is CAISEIAGEETQYF. In nucleotides, the CDR3 is TGTGCCATCAGTGAGATCGCAGGGGAGGAGACCCAGTACTTC.

For this clonotype: It is likely a read error, because the conserved phenylalanine at the end of the CDR3 is missing. It is unclear where the CDR3 begins or ends on the DNA, so no DNA is shown, and the CDR3 is as TCRdb lists it. This rearrangement joins TRBV10-3 to TRBJ2-5; the D segment call TRBD2 is taken from the table without a DNA check. The CDR3 has 11 residues if both end residues are counted. Germline assignment: CDR1 ENHRY and CDR2 SYGVKD. The CDR3 region is CAIRERLAPYY.

The table lists this clonotype with a few counts. One base away lies a much larger clone, so this may be a sequencing read error. The chain is built from TRBV9 and TRBJ1-5; possible D gene TRBD1, 6 bases. CDR1 and CDR2 (germline): SGDLS, YYNGEE. The germline V and J ends were trimmed by 4 bases and 0 bases, with 17 bases remaining between them. This CDR3 region has 17 residues. CDR3 DNA: TGTGCCAGCAGCCTTACGGACAGCTGGTCTAGCAATCAGCCCCAGCATTTT. Protein sequence: CASSLTDSWSSNQPQHF.

This clonotype was seen at least ten times. V and J are TRBV5-1 and TRBJ2-5; 8 nucleotides align to TRBD2. CDR3 length: 16 residues. Germline CDR1 reads SGHRS; CDR2 reads YFSETQ. The J segment lost 3 bases and the V segment lost 0 bases, leaving 7 bases of the junction unmatched. CDR3 protein: CASSLVGSGMEETQYF. CDR3 coding DNA: TGCGCCAGCAGCTTGGTTGGTAGCGGGATGGAAGAGACCCAGTACTTC.

This chain uses TRBV28 with TRBJ1-4; D might be TRBD1 (6 bases). Trimming stripped 5 bases from V and 7 bases from J, with 14 bases between. CDR3 length equals 14 residues. Germline V gene data show CDR1 as MDHEN and CDR2 as SYDVKM. The CDR3 protein is CASSTPGTTEKLFF. The CDR3 DNA follows: TGTGCCAGCAGTACCCCGGGGACAACTGAAAAACTGTTTTTT.

V is TRBV7-9 and J is TRBJ2-6, with 10 bases fitting TRBD2. The CDR3 is 19 residues long. V shed 5 bases and J 2 bases; nucleotides not matched to a gene: 12. From germline, CDR1 is SEHNR and CDR2 FQNEAQ (reference sequence). The CDR3 reads CASSPGGILAGPGANVLTF. In DNA form, the CDR3 reads TGTGCCAGCAGCCCAGGAGGTATACTAGCGGGACCTGGGGCCAACGTCCTGACTTTC.

A remark on this clonotype: This may be a read error, as it is one base from a much larger clone. The rearrangement links TRBV12-3 or TRBV12-4 to TRBJ2-7; D may be TRBD2 (6 bases). The V end was cut by 8 bases, the J end by 7 bases, with 24 bases between. The CDR3 totals 15 residues. The DNA of the CDR3 is TGTGCCAGCGGCTACCCTTGGGACTCCAATGGGGAGCAGTACTTC. Its protein product is CASGYPWDSNGEQYF.

Here the CDR3 reads CASSLSRAEGAEAFF. CDR3 bases: TGTGCCAGCAGCTTATCTAGGGCAGAGGGGGCTGAAGCTTTCTTT. V gene TRBV7-2 combines with J gene TRBJ1-1, with D maybe TRBD1 (6 bases). Germline V gene lookup returns CDR1 SGHTA and CDR2 FQGNSA. CDR3 length: 15 amino acids. The V end lost 2 bases, the J end lost 6 bases, and 16 bases lay between the germline ends. Combining the CDR3 with reference TRBV7-2 and TRBJ1-1 gives the whole variable domain GAGVSQSPSNKVTEKGKDVELRCDPISGHTALYWYRQSLGQGLEFLIYFQGNSAPDKSGLPSDRFSAERTGGSVSTLTIQRTQQEDSAVYLCASSLSRAEGAEAFFGQGTRLTVV.

V is TRBV5-1 and J is TRBJ2-2; no definite D call. Trimming left V 5 bases short and J 3 bases short, with 17 bases between. Germline CDR1 and CDR2: SGHRS and YFSETQ. The CDR3 is made up of 16 amino acids. The DNA for the CDR3 is TGCGCCAGCAGTGCTAGATTATACGAGGACACCGGGGAGCTGTTTTTT. Translation gives CASSARLYEDTGELFF.

This clonotype occurred many times. This chain connects TRBV20-1 to TRBJ1-1; D not resolved. Germline V gives CDR1 DFQATT, CDR2 SNEGSKA (reference sequence). V lost 6 bases to trimming and J lost 6 bases, with 8 bases between them. This CDR3 has 10 amino acids. CDR3 nucleotide sequence: TGCAGTGCCCAAGAGGCTGAAGCTTTCTTT. Translating gives CSAQEAEAFF.

This clonotype was observed many times. V gene TRBV5-1 combines with J gene TRBJ2-5, with a weak D call TRBD1 (5 bases). V gave up 6 bases and J gave up 3 bases, with 15 bases separating them. CDR3 length: 14 residues. Germline V gene lookup returns CDR1 SGHRS and CDR2 YFSETQ. Here the CDR3 DNA reads TGCGCCAGCAACGCTCAGGGTGGAGAAGAGACCCAGTACTTC. As protein: CASNAQGGEETQYF.